This is a list of T cell receptor beta chains from one sample in a study of CD4 and CD8 cells across lung adenocarcinoma regions. TCRdb reprocessed the PCR reads with MiXCR, giving one entry per CDR3 protein. The sample lists 15,000 to 20,000 distinct CDR3 sequences, 45% to 60% occurring once. Sequenced: CD8+ T cells from the center of a lung tumor. All receptors derive from a female donor with lung adenocarcinoma. The CD4 and CD8 labels of this study may be unreliable. CDR3s include the opening cysteine and the closing phenylalanine or tryptophan. The D gene is left open where the match is weak. Clone size is stated in some rows and not others, as once, few, many or a class when expanded.

v_call: TRBV25-1; d_call: TRBD2; clone_size: large; j_call: TRBJ2-5; cdr3_nt: TGTGCCAGCAGTGATAGGCCAGCGGGGACCTTACGGCCGGCCATAGAGACCCAGTACTTC; cdr3_aa: CASSDRPAGTLRPAIETQYF
v_call: TRBV6-1; d_call: .; clone_size: few; j_call: TRBJ1-1; cdr3_nt: TGTGCCAGCAGCCGCAGGAACACTGAAGCTTTCTTT; cdr3_aa: CASSRRNTEAFF
v_call: TRBV10-3; d_call: TRBD2; clone_size: .; j_call: TRBJ2-1; cdr3_nt: TGTGCCATGGGGCAGGCTAGCGGGAAAAGCTCCTACAATGAGCAGTTCTTC; cdr3_aa: CAMGQASGKSSYNEQFF
v_call: TRBV7-7; d_call: .; clone_size: .; j_call: TRBJ2-7; cdr3_nt: TGTGCTAGCAGCTTAGACAGGTTCGACGAGCAGTACTTC; cdr3_aa: CASSLDRFDEQYF
v_call: TRBV6-1; d_call: TRBD2; clone_size: .; j_call: TRBJ2-7; cdr3_nt: TGTGCCAGGGGGGGGACTGGCCGGGACCCAGAGACGCAGTACTTC; cdr3_aa: CARGGTGRDPETQYF
v_call: TRBV6-1; d_call: TRBD2; clone_size: .; j_call: TRBJ2-7; cdr3_nt: TGTGCCAGCAGGCGCGGAGTCGCGGGGGTGCGAGGCACAAATACGCAGTACTTC; cdr3_aa: CASRRGVAGVRGTNTQYF
v_call: TRBV6-5; d_call: .; clone_size: once; j_call: TRBJ1-6; cdr3_nt: TGTGCCAGCAGTTACTACCCGGGACTATCCCCCGAGCAGCACTTT; cdr3_aa: CASSYYPGLSPEQHF
v_call: TRBV6-5; d_call: TRBD1; clone_size: .; j_call: TRBJ2-7; cdr3_nt: TGTGCCAGCAGTTACTCCCCTCCCGGGACAGGGGCCTACGAGCAGTACTTC; cdr3_aa: CASSYSPPGTGAYEQYF
v_call: TRBV6-1; d_call: .; clone_size: .; j_call: TRBJ2-7; cdr3_nt: TGTGCCAGCAGTCGTCAGACATCAACCTACGAGCAGTACTTC; cdr3_aa: CASSRQTSTYEQYF
v_call: TRBV6-5; d_call: TRBD2; clone_size: .; j_call: TRBJ2-3; cdr3_nt: TGTGCCAGCAGTTGGGGTAGCGGGACAACTACAGATACGCAGTATTTT; cdr3_aa: CASSWGSGTTTDTQYF
v_call: TRBV6-1; d_call: .; clone_size: .; j_call: TRBJ2-4; cdr3_nt: TGTGCCAGCAGCTCGGTAGCGACCTTCCCCAATGAGCAGTACTTC; cdr3_aa: CASSSVATFPNEQYF
v_call: TRBV27; d_call: .; clone_size: medium-sized; j_call: TRBJ2-4; cdr3_nt: TGTGCCAGCAGTTTCAATTTCGACTTAGCCAAAAACATTCAGTACTTC; cdr3_aa: CASSFNFDLAKNIQYF
v_call: TRBV6-5; d_call: .; clone_size: .; j_call: TRBJ1-4; cdr3_nt: TGTGCCAGCAGTTACTCGCCAGCGAGTGAAAAACTGTTTTTT; cdr3_aa: CASSYSPASEKLFF
v_call: TRBV7-6; d_call: TRBD2; clone_size: .; j_call: TRBJ2-3; cdr3_nt: TGTGCCAGCAGCTCTCCCCGGGGGGGCGGCCCAGATACCCAGTATTTC; cdr3_aa: CASSSPRGGGPDTQYF
v_call: TRBV6-1; d_call: .; clone_size: many; j_call: TRBJ2-2; cdr3_nt: TGTGCCAGCAGTGAAGCCGAGACAGCGGGCACCGGGGAGCTGTTTTTT; cdr3_aa: CASSEAETAGTGELFF
v_call: TRBV6-5; d_call: TRBD2; clone_size: .; j_call: TRBJ2-3; cdr3_nt: TGTGCCAGCAGTTCCAGCGGGATTTACGCAGATACGCAGTATTTT; cdr3_aa: CASSSSGIYADTQYF
v_call: TRBV9; d_call: TRBD1; clone_size: .; j_call: TRBJ2-3; cdr3_nt: TGTGCCAGCAGCGTAGCACAGGGGGCGGATACGCAGTATTTT; cdr3_aa: CASSVAQGADTQYF
v_call: TRBV10-3; d_call: .; clone_size: .; j_call: TRBJ2-1; cdr3_nt: TGTGCCATCAGTGAGTCGCAGGGCCAAGAGACCCAGTTCTTC; cdr3_aa: CAISESQGQETQFF
v_call: TRBV12-3/TRBV12-4; d_call: TRBD2; clone_size: .; j_call: TRBJ2-3; cdr3_nt: TGTGCCAGCAGACCCATACCCGAGCGGGGGGGGAACACAGATACGCAGTATTTT; cdr3_aa: CASRPIPERGGNTDTQYF
v_call: TRBV6-5; d_call: .; clone_size: medium-sized; j_call: TRBJ2-1; cdr3_nt: TGTGCCAGCAGTTACGGGCAGGCGGGTGAGCAGTTCTTC; cdr3_aa: CASSYGQAGEQFF
v_call: TRBV6-1; d_call: TRBD1; clone_size: .; j_call: TRBJ2-7; cdr3_nt: TGTGCCAGCAGTCCAACAGGGGTACACGAGCAGTACTTC; cdr3_aa: CASSPTGVHEQYF
v_call: TRBV6-1; d_call: TRBD1; clone_size: .; j_call: TRBJ2-3; cdr3_nt: TGTGCCAGCTCACAGGGGGGAGGCAAAGATACGCAGTATTTT; cdr3_aa: CASSQGGGKDTQYF
v_call: TRBV20-1; d_call: .; clone_size: .; j_call: TRBJ1-1; cdr3_nt: TGCAGTGCTAGGTTCGGTGAGGGACGGGCCACTGAAGCTTTCTTT; cdr3_aa: CSARFGEGRATEAFF
v_call: TRBV2; d_call: .; clone_size: .; j_call: TRBJ2-7; cdr3_nt: TGTGCCAGCAGTGAAATCAGGGCCTACGAGCAGTACTTC; cdr3_aa: CASSEIRAYEQYF
v_call: TRBV6-4; d_call: .; clone_size: .; j_call: TRBJ2-4; cdr3_nt: TGTGCCAGCAGTGACTCGGGGCTGAGAGCCAAAGACACTCAGTACTTC; cdr3_aa: CASSDSGLRAKDTQYF
v_call: TRBV30; d_call: TRBD2; clone_size: .; j_call: TRBJ2-2; cdr3_nt: TGTGCCTGGTTGGCTAGCGGATTGCGGACCGGGGAGCTGTTTTTT; cdr3_aa: CAWLASGLRTGELFF
v_call: TRBV10-2; d_call: TRBD1; clone_size: .; j_call: TRBJ1-2; cdr3_nt: TGCGCCAGCAGTGAAAATCCGGGACAGGGCGGCTATGGCTACACCTTC; cdr3_aa: CASSENPGQGGYGYTF
v_call: TRBV5-6; d_call: TRBD1; clone_size: few; j_call: TRBJ2-7; cdr3_nt: TGTGCCAGCAGAAATTTAGGGACAGGGGGCTCGGTCTACGAGCAGTACTTC; cdr3_aa: CASRNLGTGGSVYEQYF
v_call: TRBV25-1; d_call: .; clone_size: .; j_call: TRBJ2-7; cdr3_nt: TGTGCCAGCAGTGAATCGGGACCGGGGGGCACAGATACGCAGTACTTC; cdr3_aa: CASSESGPGGTDTQYF
v_call: TRBV5-4; d_call: .; clone_size: .; j_call: TRBJ2-5; cdr3_nt: TGTGCCAGCAGCTTGGCTTCAGGGAGTGGGACCCAGTACTTC; cdr3_aa: CASSLASGSGTQYF
v_call: TRBV27; d_call: .; clone_size: .; j_call: TRBJ2-7; cdr3_nt: TGTGCGGGGCACGGGGGACGTGGCACAGATACGCAGTACTTC; cdr3_aa: CAGHGGRGTDTQYF
v_call: TRBV6-1; d_call: TRBD2; clone_size: few; j_call: TRBJ2-1; cdr3_nt: TGTGCCAGCAGTGAGGGACTAGCGATTCTTCCGGAGCAGTTCTTC; cdr3_aa: CASSEGLAILPEQFF
v_call: TRBV6-1; d_call: TRBD1; clone_size: few; j_call: TRBJ2-1; cdr3_nt: TGTGCCAGCAGTGACCCAATAAAGACAGGGGTCGTCTACAATGAGCAGTTCTTC; cdr3_aa: CASSDPIKTGVVYNEQFF
v_call: TRBV6-1; d_call: .; clone_size: .; j_call: TRBJ2-2; cdr3_nt: TGTGCCAGCAGCACAGGGGGGGATACCGGGGAGCTGTTTTTT; cdr3_aa: CASSTGGDTGELFF
v_call: TRBV6-1; d_call: .; clone_size: .; j_call: TRBJ2-3; cdr3_nt: TGTGCGAGGAGCTGGCGCGGGGAGCCAGATACGCAGTACTTT; cdr3_aa: CARSWRGEPDTQYF
v_call: TRBV5-1; d_call: TRBD1; clone_size: .; j_call: TRBJ1-1; cdr3_nt: TGCGCCAGCAGCCCAGGACAGGGAATGAACACTGAAGCTTTCTTT; cdr3_aa: CASSPGQGMNTEAFF
v_call: TRBV18; d_call: .; clone_size: .; j_call: TRBJ2-2; cdr3_nt: TGTGCCAGCTCACCACGGGAAGGTTATGCCGGGGAGCTGTTTTTT; cdr3_aa: CASSPREGYAGELFF
v_call: TRBV6-1; d_call: .; clone_size: .; j_call: TRBJ2-5; cdr3_nt: TGTGGCAGGGGGATCGGGGGCCGTGACCAAGATACGCAGTACTTC; cdr3_aa: CGRGIGGRDQDTQYF
v_call: TRBV20-1; d_call: TRBD1; clone_size: .; j_call: TRBJ1-1; cdr3_nt: TGCAGTGCTAGCGGGACAGCGAAGGAGTGGGAAGCTTTCTTT; cdr3_aa: CSASGTAKEWEAFF
v_call: TRBV6-1; d_call: .; clone_size: many; j_call: TRBJ2-7; cdr3_nt: TGTGCCAGCAGTGATTTGAGAAGCTCCTACGAGCAGTACTTC; cdr3_aa: CASSDLRSSYEQYF
v_call: TRBV6-1; d_call: TRBD2; clone_size: medium-sized; j_call: TRBJ2-1; cdr3_nt: TGTGCCAGCAGTGAGGGCGGGAGTCGCTACAATGAGCAGTTCTTC; cdr3_aa: CASSEGGSRYNEQFF
v_call: TRBV6-5; d_call: .; clone_size: .; j_call: TRBJ2-2; cdr3_nt: TGTGCCAGCAGTTACTCGAAGCTAGAGGGGGGGAGCACAGATACGCTGTTTTTT; cdr3_aa: CASSYSKLEGGSTDTLFF
v_call: TRBV6-1; d_call: TRBD2; clone_size: .; j_call: TRBJ2-4; cdr3_nt: TGTGCCAGCAGCCTTAGCGGGAGTGGGGGAAACATTCAGTACTTC; cdr3_aa: CASSLSGSGGNIQYF
v_call: TRBV7-3; d_call: .; clone_size: few; j_call: TRBJ2-1; cdr3_nt: TGTGCCAGCAGCTTAAGCCTAACCTACAATGAGCAGTTCTTC; cdr3_aa: CASSLSLTYNEQFF
v_call: TRBV29-1; d_call: .; clone_size: .; j_call: TRBJ2-1; cdr3_nt: TGCAGCGTTGCTATGGAGAGGGCCAATGAGCAGTTCTTC; cdr3_aa: CSVAMERANEQFF
v_call: TRBV6-1; d_call: TRBD2; clone_size: few; j_call: TRBJ2-1; cdr3_nt: TGTGCCAGCAGTGAATTTGGGGGAGGGCCTGGTACTTACAATGAGCAGTTCTTC; cdr3_aa: CASSEFGGGPGTYNEQFF
v_call: TRBV6-1; d_call: TRBD1; clone_size: .; j_call: TRBJ1-1; cdr3_nt: TGTGCCAGCATCCGAAAGACAGGGATGAACACTGAAGCTTTCTTT; cdr3_aa: CASIRKTGMNTEAFF
v_call: TRBV7-2; d_call: TRBD2; clone_size: .; j_call: TRBJ2-7; cdr3_nt: TGTGCCAGCAGCTTGACTAGCGGGGTCTCCTACGAGCAGTACTTC; cdr3_aa: CASSLTSGVSYEQYF